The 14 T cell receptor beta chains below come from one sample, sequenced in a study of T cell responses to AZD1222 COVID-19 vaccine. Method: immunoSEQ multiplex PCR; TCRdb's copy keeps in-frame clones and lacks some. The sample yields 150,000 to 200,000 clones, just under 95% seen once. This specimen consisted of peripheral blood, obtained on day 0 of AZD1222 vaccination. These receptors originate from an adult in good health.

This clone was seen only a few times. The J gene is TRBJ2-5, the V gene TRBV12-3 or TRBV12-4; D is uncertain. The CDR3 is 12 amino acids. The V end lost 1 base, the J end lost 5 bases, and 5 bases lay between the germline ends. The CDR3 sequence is CASSLGPETQYF. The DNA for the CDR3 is TGTGCCAGCAGTTTAGGTCCTGAGACCCAGTACTTC.

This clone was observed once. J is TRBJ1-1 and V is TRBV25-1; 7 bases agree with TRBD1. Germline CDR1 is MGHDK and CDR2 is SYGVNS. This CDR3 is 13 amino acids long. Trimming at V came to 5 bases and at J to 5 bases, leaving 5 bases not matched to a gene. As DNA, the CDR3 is TGTGCCAGCAGTTGGACAGGTTCTACTGAAGCTTTCTTT. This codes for CASSWTGSTEAFF.

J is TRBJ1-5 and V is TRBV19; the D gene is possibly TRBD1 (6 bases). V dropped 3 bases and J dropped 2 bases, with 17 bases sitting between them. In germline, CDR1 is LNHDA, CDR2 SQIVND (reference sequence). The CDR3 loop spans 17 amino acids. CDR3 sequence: CASSIPPGARGNQPQHF. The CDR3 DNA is TGTGCCAGTAGTATCCCCCCGGGGGCGCGAGGCAATCAGCCCCAGCATTTT.

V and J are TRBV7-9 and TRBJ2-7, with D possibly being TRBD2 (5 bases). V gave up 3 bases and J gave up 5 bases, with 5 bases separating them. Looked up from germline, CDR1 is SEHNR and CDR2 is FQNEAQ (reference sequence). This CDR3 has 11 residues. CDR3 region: CASSLGDEQYF. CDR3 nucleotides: TGTGCCAGCAGCTTGGGAGACGAGCAGTACTTC.

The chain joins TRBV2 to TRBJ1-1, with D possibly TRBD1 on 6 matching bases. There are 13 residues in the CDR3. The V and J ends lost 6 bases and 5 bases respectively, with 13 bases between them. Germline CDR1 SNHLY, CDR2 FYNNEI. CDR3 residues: CASRLQGGTEAFF. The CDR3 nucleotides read TGTGCCAGCAGGCTACAGGGTGGGACTGAAGCTTTCTTT.

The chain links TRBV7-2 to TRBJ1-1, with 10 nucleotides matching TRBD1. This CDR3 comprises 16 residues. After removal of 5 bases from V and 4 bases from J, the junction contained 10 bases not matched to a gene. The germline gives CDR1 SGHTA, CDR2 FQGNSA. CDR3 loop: CASSPRPGQGFTEAFF. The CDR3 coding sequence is TGTGCCAGCAGCCCACGACCGGGACAGGGGTTCACTGAAGCTTTCTTT.

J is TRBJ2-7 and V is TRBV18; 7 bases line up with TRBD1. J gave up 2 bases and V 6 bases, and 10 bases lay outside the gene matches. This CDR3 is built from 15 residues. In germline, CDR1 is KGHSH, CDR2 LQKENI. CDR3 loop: CASSRGTVLAYEQYF. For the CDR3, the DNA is TGTGCCAGCTCCCGTGGGACAGTGCTAGCCTACGAGCAGTACTTC.

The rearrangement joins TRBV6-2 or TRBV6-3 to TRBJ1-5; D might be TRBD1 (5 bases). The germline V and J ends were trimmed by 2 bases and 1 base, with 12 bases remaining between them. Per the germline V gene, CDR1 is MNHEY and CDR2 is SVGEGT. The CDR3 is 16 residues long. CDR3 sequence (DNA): TGTGCCAGCAGTTACGGAGGACAATTAAGCAATCAGCCCCAGCATTTT. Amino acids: CASSYGGQLSNQPQHF.

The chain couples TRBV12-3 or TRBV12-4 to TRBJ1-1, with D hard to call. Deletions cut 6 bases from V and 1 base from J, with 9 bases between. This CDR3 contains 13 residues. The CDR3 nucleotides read TGTGCCAGCAGACCCGGCGGGAACACTGAAGCTTTCTTT. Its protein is CASRPGGNTEAFF.

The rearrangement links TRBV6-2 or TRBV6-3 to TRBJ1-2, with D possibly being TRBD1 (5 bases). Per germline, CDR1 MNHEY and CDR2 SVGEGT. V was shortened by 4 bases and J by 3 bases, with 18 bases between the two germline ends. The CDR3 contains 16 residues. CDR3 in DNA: TGTGCCAGCAGTTTAAGCCCCCTGAGGGGTTACTATGGCTACACCTTC. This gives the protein CASSLSPLRGYYGYTF.

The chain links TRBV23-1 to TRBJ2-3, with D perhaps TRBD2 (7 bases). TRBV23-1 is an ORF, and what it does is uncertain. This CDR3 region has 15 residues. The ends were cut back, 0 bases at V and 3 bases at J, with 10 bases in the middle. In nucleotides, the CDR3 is TGCGCCAGCAGTCAATCGGGGGGGCGTACAGATACGCAGTATTTT. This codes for CASSQSGGRTDTQYF.

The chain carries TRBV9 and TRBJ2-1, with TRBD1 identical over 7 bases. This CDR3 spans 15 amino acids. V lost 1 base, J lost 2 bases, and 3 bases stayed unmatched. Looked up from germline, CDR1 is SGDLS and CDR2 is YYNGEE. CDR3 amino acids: CASSVQGVPYNEQFF. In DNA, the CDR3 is TGTGCCAGCAGCGTACAGGGGGTTCCCTACAATGAGCAGTTCTTC.

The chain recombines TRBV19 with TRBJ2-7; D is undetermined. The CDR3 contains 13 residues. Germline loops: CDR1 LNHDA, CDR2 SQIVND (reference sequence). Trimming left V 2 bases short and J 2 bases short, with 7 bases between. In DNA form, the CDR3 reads TGTGCCAGTAGTATACAGCACACCTACGAGCAGTACTTC. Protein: CASSIQHTYEQYF.

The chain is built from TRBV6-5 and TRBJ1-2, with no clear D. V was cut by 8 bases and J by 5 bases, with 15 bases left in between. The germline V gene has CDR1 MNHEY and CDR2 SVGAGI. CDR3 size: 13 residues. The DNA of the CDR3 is TGTGCCAGCGCGCAGACAAGCTCTTATGGCTACACCTTC. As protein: CASAQTSSYGYTF.